The 5 T cell receptor beta chains below were found in one sample sequenced in a study of blood T cells in healthy people across ages. For the second PCR, which ran for about 7 to 11 cycles, a sample-barcoded 5' primer and a J-beta primer mix were used. TCRdb called the 5' RACE reads again in MiXCR, with one record for every CDR3 protein. This table has approximately 800,000 distinct CDR3 sequences, 40% to 65% appearing once. The specimen sequenced was blood. The receptors originated from a man aged 80 or over in good health.

The chain carries TRBV10-3 and TRBJ2-7; TRBD2 matches at 8 bases. The V and J ends lost 0 bases and 5 bases, in that order; junction bases with no gene match: 6. The CDR3 has 15 amino acids. Germline CDR1 ENHRY, CDR2 SYGVKD. The CDR3 DNA sequence: TGTGCCATCAGTGAGTCGACCGGGAGGGTGCACGAGCAGTACTTC. Translation gives CAISESTGRVHEQYF.

A note on this clonotype: One end of the junction is discordant with germline, which a read error may explain. The rearrangement links TRBV6-5 to TRBJ1-1, with a possible D match to TRBD1 (5 bases). CDR1 and CDR2 from the germline V gene are MNHEY and SVGAGI. This CDR3 spans 15 amino acids. The CDR3 DNA reads TGCGCCAGCAGTTACTCGATCGGAGGGGACACTGAAGCTTTCTTT. Its translation: CASSYSIGGDTEAFF.

The V and J genes are TRBV4-1 and TRBJ2-3, with TRBD1 identical over 9 bases. Germline loops: CDR1 MGHRA, CDR2 YSYEKL. J was trimmed by 6 bases and V by 3 bases; bases with no gene match: 10. The CDR3 loop spans 16 amino acids. The CDR3 coding sequence is TGCGCCAGCAGCCAGTTTGGGACAGGGAGGAGGGATACGCAGTATTTT. Its protein product is CASSQFGTGRRDTQYF.

The chain has TRBV7-2 and TRBJ2-5; a possible D gene is TRBD2 (6 bases). With 3 bases removed from V and 4 bases from J, the gap between germline ends came to 15 bases. CDR3 length: 15 amino acids. Germline V lookup: CDR1 SGHTA, CDR2 FQGNSA. CDR3 in DNA: TGTGCCAGCAGCTTCGGGTCGGGAGTCCGAGAGACCCAGTACTTC. It encodes CASSFGSGVRETQYF.

This clonotype was detected a few times. V gene TRBV29-1 combines with J gene TRBJ2-2, with D possibly being TRBD1 or TRBD2 (5 bases each). The CDR3 spans 13 residues. The ends were cut back, 3 bases at V and 3 bases at J, with 8 bases in the middle. Per germline, CDR1 SQVTM and CDR2 ANQGSEA. The CDR3 DNA reads TGCAGCGTTGATCAGGGAGACACCGGGGAGCTGTTTTTT. Translating gives CSVDQGDTGELFF.